This entry lists 3 T cell receptor beta chains sequenced from one sample in a study of cytomegalovirus exposure and HLA in healthy donors. Primers for the PCR totalled 60 Vbeta and 13 Jbeta. Sequencing was performed with immunoSEQ multiplex PCR; in TCRdb, only in-frame clones are kept and a portion is missing. The sample lists about 62,000 clones; 70% to 90% were seen once. Sequenced material: PBMCs. The receptor set was obtained from a man aged 18 to 30 in good health and CMV-seronegative.

This chain links TRBV18 with TRBJ2-7, with TRBD1 identical over 8 bases. V lost 2 bases, J lost 2 bases, and 5 bases stayed unmatched. CDR1 KGHSH and CDR2 LQKENI come from the germline V gene. The CDR3 sequence is 15 residues long. DNA for the CDR3: TGTGCCAGCTCACCAGGTGCACAGGGGGCCTACGAGCAGTACTTC. This sequence encodes CASSPGAQGAYEQYF.

V usage is TRBV4-1 and J usage is TRBJ2-1; maybe TRBD2 (5 bases). V was clipped by 1 base and J by 9 bases, with 10 bases between them. The CDR3 consists of 13 residues. Germline values: CDR1 MGHRA, CDR2 YSYEKL. DNA for the CDR3: TGCGCCAGCAGCCAAGTGCATCGGGGTGAGCAGTTCTTC. Translation: CASSQVHRGEQFF.

The chain links TRBV6-4 to TRBJ2-3; 7 positions match TRBD2. The CDR3 totals 14 residues. From germline, CDR1 is MRHNA and CDR2 SNTAGT. With 2 bases clipped from V and 1 base from J, the junction kept 0 bases outside the gene matches. CDR3 in amino acids: CASSDRGGTDTQYF. For the CDR3, the DNA is TGTGCCAGCAGTGACCGGGGGGGCACAGATACGCAGTATTTT.